These 2 T cell receptor beta chains came from one sample sequenced in a study of T-cell reconstitution after alpha-beta-depleted transplantation in children. The TCRbeta library was prepared with unique molecular identifiers. TCRdb fed the PCR reads into MiXCR, producing one record per CDR3 protein. The profile shows a few hundred thousand distinct CDR3 sequences, 10% of them singletons. The specimen comprised PBMCs, sampled before TCRalphabeta/CD19-depleted stem cell transplant. The receptors stem from a boy under two years old with acute myeloid leukemia, due to receive a stem cell transplant.

This clonotype showed up many times. This sequence joins TRBV25-1 and TRBJ2-7; 9 bases fit TRBD1. There are 14 residues in the CDR3. Trimming cost V 6 bases and J 6 bases; bases outside gene matches: 9. From germline, CDR1 is MGHDK and CDR2 SYGVNS. The CDR3: CASSTGTGSGEQYF. The CDR3 DNA follows: TGTGCCAGCAGCACCGGGACAGGGTCAGGCGAGCAGTACTTC.

This clonotype was seen repeatedly, ten times or more. This sequence joins TRBV20-1 and TRBJ2-7; 8 nucleotides line up with TRBD1. The CDR3 extends over 15 amino acids. With V trimmed by 4 bases and J by 3 bases, 11 bases remained unmatched. Germline CDR1 and CDR2: DFQATT and SNEGSKA (reference sequence). The CDR3: CSAIPNSGQDYEQYF. The CDR3, as DNA: TGCAGTGCTATACCGAACTCGGGACAGGACTACGAGCAGTACTTC.